The T cell receptor beta chain under discussion was sequenced for a study of cytomegalovirus exposure and HLA in healthy donors. The CDR3 has 14 residues. V lost 7 bases, J lost 5 bases, and 17 bases lay in between. Germline values: CDR1 LNHDA, CDR2 SQIVND (reference sequence). Amplification used 60 Vbeta primers and 13 Jbeta primers. Authors' methods: Roughly 9.9 million shared chains were among the approximately 87 million unique TCR beta chains that a later analysis counted. The repertoire was sequenced with immunoSEQ multiplex PCR; TCRdb's copy has only in-frame clones and lacks some. D and trimming come from the DNA, and the V and J calls and clone size come from that table. The sample gives approximately 190,000 clones, roughly 90% of which show up once; approximately 0.98% is in the top ten. In the case of this clone: Its antigen is as yet unknown.

Study conclusions and caveats: By a later analysis, the bulk of CMV-associated TCR beta chains appeared HLA-restricted. HLA-A and HLA-B allele assignments for most subjects were reportedly predicted accurately using TCR beta sequences.

Sequenced input: PBMCs. The source is a boy under 10 years old in good health and CMV-seronegative. V usage is TRBV19 and J usage is TRBJ2-5; D perhaps matches TRBD2 (6 bases). The CDR3 DNA follows: TGTGCCAGTACGGGTGGGAGGCTGTCGGAGACCCAGTACTTC. The encoded protein is CASTGGRLSETQYF.